A selection of T cell receptor beta chains follows, all from one sample in a study of control samples from healthy donors and cancer patients. The repertoire was sequenced with immunoSEQ multiplex PCR; TCRdb's copy has only in-frame clones and lacks some. Of approximately 120,000 clones in the sample, over 75% were seen once. Input material: blood. The receptors come from a young man in good health. Both conserved end residues are part of each CDR3. The D gene is left open where the match is weak. Rows give clone size only sometimes, using once, few, many, or a class for an expanded clone.

TRBD2 - TRBJ2-3 TRBV24-1 CATSDTRQAGVTQYF TGTGCCACCAGTGACACACGACAAGCGGGAGTCACGCAGTATTTT
- - TRBJ2-1 TRBV4-1 CASSQDVSSYNEQFF TGCGCCAGCAGCCAAGATGTCAGTTCCTACAATGAGCAGTTCTTC
- - TRBJ1-5 TRBV9 CASSGGEGANNQPQHF TGTGCCAGCAGCGGGGGGGAAGGGGCAAATAATCAGCCCCAGCATTTT
- - TRBJ2-5 TRBV7-3 CASSSRVSETQYF TGTGCCAGCAGCTCCCGAGTTTCAGAGACCCAGTACTTC
- once TRBJ2-2 TRBV11-2 CASSLAVRELFF TGTGCCAGCAGCTTAGCGGTACGGGAGCTGTTTTTT
TRBD2 - TRBJ2-3 TRBV9 CASSVLAGAGTDTQYF TGTGCCAGCAGCGTACTAGCGGGAGCGGGCACAGATACGCAGTATTTT
- once TRBJ1-5 TRBV2 CASSEQGLRNQPQHF TGTGCCAGCAGTGAACAGGGTCTACGCAATCAGCCCCAGCATTTT
- - TRBJ2-5 TRBV27 CASSSSRDPRETQYF TGTGCCAGCAGTTCGAGTCGGGACCCGAGGGAGACCCAGTACTTC
TRBD2 - TRBJ2-5 TRBV5-1 CASPRGGKGETQYF TGCGCCAGCCCCCGGGGGGGGAAGGGGGAGACCCAGTACTTC
- once TRBJ1-5 TRBV9 CASSVGDQPQHF TGTGCCAGCAGCGTGGGGGATCAGCCCCAGCATTTT
- - TRBJ2-6 TRBV9 CASSVRGWVSGANVLTF TGTGCCAGCAGCGTAAGGGGGTGGGTCTCTGGGGCCAACGTCCTGACTTTC
- - TRBJ1-5 TRBV27 CASSRTPFAEPQHF TGTGCCAGCAGTCGGACACCCTTCGCGGAGCCCCAGCATTTT
- - TRBJ1-2 TRBV19 CASSRRQINYGYTF TGTGCCAGTAGTAGAAGACAGATTAACTATGGCTACACCTTC
TRBD2 - TRBJ2-4 TRBV3-1/TRBV3-2 CASSQNSGSISGAKNIQYF TGTGCCAGCAGCCAGAACAGCGGGAGTATATCGGGGGCCAAAAACATTCAGTACTTC
- - TRBJ1-3 TRBV6-5 CASRQGVSGNTIYF TGTGCCAGCCGGCAGGGAGTCTCTGGAAACACCATATATTTT
- - TRBJ1-4 TRBV9 CASSETLNNEKLFF TGTGCCAGCAGCGAAACACTTAACAATGAAAAACTGTTTTTT
- once TRBJ1-4 TRBV4-3 CASSQANHEKLFF TGCGCCAGCAGCCAAGCGAACCATGAAAAACTGTTTTTT
TRBD2 few TRBJ2-3 TRBV15 CATSREVGGRDTQYF TGTGCCACCAGCAGAGAGGTGGGAGGGAGGGATACGCAGTATTTT
- - TRBJ2-5 TRBV24-1 CATSDYAGGTQYF TGTGCCACCAGTGATTACGCGGGCGGGACCCAGTACTTC
- - TRBJ1-4 TRBV10-3 CAISGTSTNEKLFF TGTGCCATCAGTGGCACTTCAACTAATGAAAAACTGTTTTTT
- - TRBJ2-1 TRBV24-1 CATSDTGRTSYNEQFF TGTGCCACCAGTGACACCGGGAGAACGTCCTACAATGAGCAGTTCTTC
- - TRBJ1-1 TRBV18 CASSGSTQNTEAFF TGTGCCAGCTCGGGCTCGACGCAGAACACTGAAGCTTTCTTT
- once TRBJ1-4 TRBV6-1 CASSELTPDSSFVGEKLFF TGTGCCAGCAGTGAACTGACCCCCGACAGCTCCTTTGTGGGTGAAAAACTGTTTTTT
- - TRBJ1-1 TRBV3-1/TRBV3-2 CASSQTWTEVGAFF TGTGCCAGCAGCCAGACGTGGACAGAGGTGGGAGCTTTCTTT
- - TRBJ2-5 TRBV5-1 CASSGRDVEETQYF TGCGCCAGCAGCGGCCGGGACGTAGAAGAGACCCAGTACTTC
- - TRBJ1-2 TRBV19 CASSSDSEPVYGYTF TGTGCCAGTAGTAGTGACAGTGAACCAGTCTATGGCTACACCTTC
- - TRBJ2-2 TRBV5-1 CASRQGNTGELFF TGCGCCAGCAGACAGGGGAACACCGGGGAGCTGTTTTTT
- - TRBJ1-1 TRBV25-1 CASSQRDGPFSAEAFF TGTGCCAGCAGCCAACGGGACGGCCCTTTTTCTGCTGAAGCTTTCTTT
TRBD1 once TRBJ1-2 TRBV30 CARPTGQGYGYTF TGTGCCAGACCGACAGGGCAGGGCTATGGCTACACCTTC
- - TRBJ1-2 TRBV19 CASSPVGAAWYGYTF TGTGCCAGTAGTCCTGTTGGGGCAGCCTGGTATGGCTACACCTTC
- - TRBJ2-7 TRBV28 CASTTRYRTLGYEQYF TGTGCCAGCACTACAAGATACAGAACCCTTGGCTACGAGCAGTACTTC
- - TRBJ1-1 TRBV7-9 CASSQEERGQLTEAFF TGTGCCAGCAGCCAAGAAGAAAGAGGACAGCTCACTGAAGCTTTCTTT
- - TRBJ1-4 TRBV9 CASSVGVGQGNEKLFF TGTGCCAGCAGCGTAGGCGTCGGGCAGGGGAACGAAAAACTGTTTTTT
- - TRBJ1-1 TRBV27 CASSLGRTRGTEAFF TGTGCCAGCAGTTTAGGGCGAACCCGGGGCACTGAAGCTTTCTTT
- - TRBJ2-7 TRBV3-1/TRBV3-2 CASSQDLSSYEQYF TGTGCCAGCAGCCAAGATCTGAGCTCCTACGAGCAGTACTTC
- - TRBJ1-3 TRBV27 CASSLLGAGNTIYF TGTGCCAGCAGTTTATTAGGCGCTGGAAACACCATATATTTT
TRBD1 - TRBJ1-2 TRBV2 CASRADRGYGYTF TGTGCCAGCAGAGCGGACAGGGGGTATGGCTACACCTTC
TRBD2 - TRBJ2-7 TRBV9 CASSVGGTSGRDEQYF TGTGCCAGCAGCGTGGGGGGGACTAGCGGGAGGGACGAGCAGTACTTC
TRBD1 - TRBJ1-2 TRBV14 CASSRTFNRGANYGYTF TGTGCCAGCAGCCGAACTTTTAACAGGGGGGCTAACTATGGCTACACCTTC
TRBD2 - TRBJ2-1 TRBV7-9 CASSGHGTSGRNEQFF TGTGCCAGCAGCGGCCACGGGACTAGCGGGAGAAATGAGCAGTTCTTC
- few TRBJ2-3 TRBV10-2 CASTQSGLSTDTQYF TGCGCCAGTACCCAATCAGGGCTTAGCACAGATACGCAGTATTTT
- - TRBJ1-3 TRBV18 CASSLDRVYSGNTIYF TGTGCCAGCTCACTGGACAGAGTTTACTCTGGAAACACCATATATTTT
- - TRBJ1-1 TRBV27 CASSLRVQGEDTEAFF TGTGCCAGCAGTTTAAGGGTCCAAGGAGAGGACACTGAAGCTTTCTTT
TRBD2 - TRBJ2-2 TRBV18 CASSDQREGNTGELFF TGTGCCAGCTCAGATCAGCGGGAGGGGAACACCGGGGAGCTGTTTTTT
- - TRBJ2-2 TRBV24-1 CATSDSRQLTGELFF TGTGCCACCAGTGATTCTCGCCAGCTCACCGGGGAGCTGTTTTTT
TRBD2 once TRBJ2-7 TRBV6-5 CASRLAEGYEQYF TGTGCCAGCAGGCTAGCGGAGGGGTACGAGCAGTACTTC
- - TRBJ1-2 TRBV29-1 CSVVVHTSPRFNYGYTF TGCAGCGTTGTCGTCCACACGTCCCCCAGGTTTAACTATGGCTACACCTTC
TRBD2 - TRBJ2-5 TRBV7-3 CASSLLGRGGVAGVEETQYF TGTGCCAGCAGCTTATTAGGGCGGGGGGGCGTAGCGGGAGTCGAGGAGACCCAGTACTTC
- - TRBJ2-2 TRBV24-1 CATGQIPNTGELFF TGTGCCACCGGACAGATACCGAACACCGGGGAGCTGTTTTTT
TRBD1 - TRBJ2-3 TRBV2 CARKDRGLTDTQYF TGTGCCAGGAAGGACAGGGGGCTAACAGATACGCAGTATTTT
TRBD1 - TRBJ2-7 TRBV3-1/TRBV3-2 CASLSGQPRYEQYF TGTGCCAGCCTATCGGGACAGCCCCGCTACGAGCAGTACTTC
- - TRBJ1-5 TRBV3-1/TRBV3-2 CASSQTIGNQPQHF TGTGCCAGCAGCCAAACCATAGGGAATCAGCCCCAGCATTTT
TRBD2 once TRBJ2-1 TRBV6-1 CASSEGGLALTYNEQFF TGTGCCAGCAGTGAAGGGGGACTAGCGCTTACCTACAATGAGCAGTTCTTC
- - TRBJ2-5 TRBV12-5 CASGFQGRQETQYF TGTGCTAGTGGTTTCCAAGGGCGCCAAGAGACCCAGTACTTC